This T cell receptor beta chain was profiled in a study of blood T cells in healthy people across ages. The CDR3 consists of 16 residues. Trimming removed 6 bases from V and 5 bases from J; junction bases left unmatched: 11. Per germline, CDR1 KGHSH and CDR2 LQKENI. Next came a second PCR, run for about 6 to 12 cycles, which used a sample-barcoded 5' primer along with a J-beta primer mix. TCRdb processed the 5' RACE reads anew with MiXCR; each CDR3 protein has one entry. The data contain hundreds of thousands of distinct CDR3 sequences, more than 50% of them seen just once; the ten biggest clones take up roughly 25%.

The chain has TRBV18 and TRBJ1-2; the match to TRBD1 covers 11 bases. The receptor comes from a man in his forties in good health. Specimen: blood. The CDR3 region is CASSQRDGQGAYGYTF. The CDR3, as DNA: TGTGCCAGCTCCCAACGGGACGGACAGGGGGCATATGGCTACACCTTC.